Following are 26 T cell receptor beta chains from one sample sequenced in a study of blood T cell repertoires in COVID-19. Libraries were prepared by immunoSEQ multiplex PCR; TCRdb keeps only in-frame clonotypes and omits some of them. The table lists tens of thousands of clones, about 86% of them singletons. Sequences were obtained from peripheral blood. The receptor set was obtained from a man aged 45-65 years with active COVID-19.

The sample holds one count of this clone. The rearrangement uses TRBV3-1 (or the pseudogene TRBV3-2) and TRBJ1-2; 9 bases align to TRBD1. This CDR3 has 14 amino acids. Germline CDR1 LGHDT, CDR2 YNNKEL (reference sequence). Unmatched junction bases numbered 4, after V lost 4 bases and J lost 4 bases. The CDR3 sequence: CASSRRTGAYGYTF. CDR3 coding DNA: TGTGCCAGCAGCCGACGGACAGGGGCCTATGGCTACACCTTC.

Here the CDR3 reads CASSRDTTNTEAFF. The CDR3 bases are TGTGCCAGCAGCAGGGACACGACCAACACTGAAGCTTTCTTT. V usage is TRBV5-5 and J usage is TRBJ1-1, with D maybe TRBD1 (6 bases). Germline lookup yields CDR1 SGHKS and CDR2 YYEKEE (reference sequence). The germline V and J ends were trimmed by 4 bases and 2 bases, with 12 bases remaining between them. This CDR3 contains 14 residues.

The genes are TRBV29-1 and TRBJ2-5; a possible D gene is TRBD1 (6 bases). Germline V gene lookup returns CDR1 SQVTM and CDR2 ANQGSEA. The CDR3 consists of 12 residues. Trimming took off 8 bases at V and 3 bases at J, with 13 bases between the two ends. In DNA form, the CDR3 reads TGCAGCACTTACCGGACAGAAGAGACCCAGTACTTC. Protein product: CSTYRTEETQYF.

The gene calls are TRBV7-7 and TRBJ2-3; TRBD2 matches 12 bases. Germline trimming cut 8 bases from V and 3 bases from J; bases unmatched to any gene: 9. The CDR3 covers 16 residues. The germline V gene encodes CDR1 SSHAT and CDR2 FNYEAQ (reference sequence). CDR3 amino acids: CASARLAGEKTDTQYF. CDR3 DNA: TGTGCCAGCGCCCGACTAGCGGGAGAGAAGACAGATACGCAGTATTTT.

V is TRBV9 and J is TRBJ1-3; TRBD1 aligns across 7 bases. CDR3 length: 17 amino acids. Germline lookup yields CDR1 SGDLS and CDR2 YYNGEE. V trimming: 0 bases; J trimming: 0 bases; junction bases outside the gene matches: 6. CDR3 nucleotide sequence: TGTGCCAGCAGCGTAGAAGACAGGGCCAACTCTGGAAACACCATATATTTT. This sequence encodes CASSVEDRANSGNTIYF.

The chain is built from TRBV28 and TRBJ2-7; the D gene is possibly TRBD1 (6 bases). Between the trimmed V and J ends, which lost 5 bases and 2 bases, there was a span of 13 bases. The CDR3 runs 14 residues. Germline loops: CDR1 MDHEN, CDR2 SYDVKM. The CDR3 DNA follows: TGTGCCAGCAGTCCGACAGGCTGGACCTACGAGCAGTACGTC. Its protein is CASSPTGWTYEQYV.

This rearrangement joins TRBV6-5 to TRBJ2-7; 10 bases fit TRBD2. Germline lookup yields CDR1 MNHEY and CDR2 SVGAGI. The V and J ends lost 3 bases and 3 bases, in that order; junction bases with no gene match: 2. This CDR3 is built from 14 residues. The CDR3 is CASSYLAGDYEQYV. The CDR3 DNA reads as TGTGCCAGCAGTTATCTAGCGGGGGACTACGAGCAGTACGTC.

This chain joins TRBV9 and TRBJ1-2, with 8 bases that match TRBD1. The CDR3 has 13 amino acids. Trimming at V came to 3 bases and at J to 8 bases, leaving 6 bases not matched to a gene. Germline V gene lookup returns CDR1 SGDLS and CDR2 YYNGEE. The CDR3 region is CASSAPGGRGYTF. In DNA, the CDR3 is TGTGCCAGCAGCGCACCAGGGGGCAGGGGCTACACCTTC.

This chain uses TRBV6-5 with TRBJ2-2; D might be TRBD2 (5 bases). The V end was cut by 4 bases, the J end by 0 bases, with 9 bases between. This CDR3 contains 15 residues. From germline, CDR1 is MNHEY and CDR2 SVGAGI. The CDR3 spells CASSWLAANTGELFF. The DNA of the CDR3 is TGTGCCAGCAGTTGGCTAGCAGCGAACACCGGGGAGCTGTTTTTT.

The rearrangement links TRBV11-3 to TRBJ2-1; 7 positions agree with TRBD2. V lost 5 bases, J lost 4 bases, and 5 bases stayed unmatched. Germline V lookup: CDR1 SGHNT, CDR2 YENEEA. CDR3 length: 14 amino acids. CDR3 coding DNA: TGTGCCAGCAGCGGGAGGGCCTTTTACAATGAGCAGTTCTTC. Protein sequence: CASSGRAFYNEQFF.

The rearrangement links TRBV15 to TRBJ2-1; TRBD1 matches 9 bases. J lost 8 bases, V lost 5 bases, and 10 bases had no gene match. CDR3 size: 15 residues. The germline gives CDR1 LNHNV, CDR2 YYDKDF (reference sequence). The CDR3 region is CATSVRTGAAHEQFF. The DNA of the CDR3 is TGTGCCACCAGCGTTCGGACAGGGGCGGCTCATGAGCAGTTCTTC.

The chain recombines TRBV6-6 with TRBJ1-2; 9 nucleotides agree with TRBD1. Germline assignment: CDR1 MNHNY and CDR2 SVGAGI (reference sequence). V shed 4 bases, J shed 6 bases, and the junction held 6 bases outside the gene matches. The CDR3 totals 14 residues. The chain's CDR3 is CASSFTGGRDGYTF. DNA for the CDR3: TGTGCCAGCAGTTTCACAGGGGGCCGGGATGGCTACACCTTC.

This chain joins TRBV4-1 and TRBJ1-2; D remains ambiguous. CDR3 size: 14 residues. Germline CDR1 is MGHRA and CDR2 is YSYEKL. Trimming took off 0 bases at V and 9 bases at J, with 14 bases between the two ends. The DNA for the CDR3 is TGCGCCAGCAGCCAAGATTCCCGAGGTCCCCGCTACACCTTC. Its protein product is CASSQDSRGPRYTF.

This clone was counted a single time. The chain recombines TRBV29-1 with TRBJ2-7; tentatively, D is TRBD1 (5 bases). The CDR3 loop spans 10 amino acids. Between the trimmed V and J ends, which lost 6 bases and 7 bases, there was a span of 10 bases. Germline CDR1 reads SQVTM; CDR2 reads ANQGSEA. The CDR3: CSVTGREQYF. The CDR3 region has the DNA TGCAGCGTCACAGGACGTGAGCAGTACTTC.

The J gene is TRBJ2-1, the V gene TRBV6-5, with D tentatively TRBD2 (5 bases). Germline V gene sequence: CDR1 MNHEY, CDR2 SVGAGI. The germline V and J ends were trimmed by 7 bases and 5 bases, with 12 bases remaining between them. This CDR3 has 13 residues. For the CDR3, the DNA is TGTGCCAGCACCCCGGACTTAAACAATGAGCAGTTCTTC. It translates to CASTPDLNNEQFF.

This sequence joins TRBV11-2 and TRBJ2-1; perhaps TRBD2 as D (6 bases). V was pared by 2 bases and J by 3 bases, with 14 bases between. The CDR3 has 16 amino acids. Germline CDR1 reads SGHAT; CDR2 reads FQNNGV. In nucleotides, the CDR3 is TGTGCCAGCAGCTTAAGGACGGGACTCATCTACAATGAGCAGTTCTTC. It is translated as CASSLRTGLIYNEQFF.

The chain has TRBV27 and TRBJ1-6; a possible D gene is TRBD1 (5 bases). CDR1 and CDR2 from the germline V gene are MNHEY and SMNVEV (reference sequence). V was clipped by 2 bases and J by 8 bases, with 10 bases between them. The CDR3 is 14 residues long. CDR3 sequence (DNA): TGTGCCAGCAGTTTAAGGGGCAGAGATTCACCCCTCCACTTT. Protein sequence: CASSLRGRDSPLHF.

This clone was seen once. This chain uses TRBV2 with TRBJ1-5; 8 bases map to TRBD1. The junction had 19 bases not matched to a gene; V was cut back by 1 base and J by 2 bases. Per the germline V gene, CDR1 is SNHLY and CDR2 is FYNNEI. The CDR3 spans 21 residues. The CDR3 loop is CASSEGRYPRTGSKGNQPQHF. CDR3 nucleotide sequence: TGTGCCAGCAGTGAAGGGAGGTATCCACGGACAGGGAGTAAAGGCAATCAGCCCCAGCATTTT.

The CDR3 DNA sequence: TGTGCCAGCAGCTTAACGTCCGGGGGGGCGTTAAATGAGCAGTTCTTC. Its translation: CASSLTSGGALNEQFF. The rearrangement links TRBV7-3 to TRBJ2-1; 8 bases line up with TRBD2. Trimming took 0 bases from V and 7 from J; bases not matched to a gene: 8. CDR1 and CDR2 (germline): SGHTA, FQGTGA. The CDR3 loop spans 16 amino acids.

V and J are TRBV19 and TRBJ2-1, with 9 bases fitting TRBD2. Trimming removed 3 bases from V and 1 base from J; junction bases left unmatched: 4. There are 16 residues in the CDR3. Germline CDR1 and CDR2: LNHDA and SQIVND (reference sequence). The CDR3 protein is CASSIKGLASYNEQFF. The CDR3, as DNA: TGTGCCAGTAGTATTAAGGGACTAGCATCCTACAATGAGCAGTTCTTC.

CDR3 residues: CASREQGASGNQPQHF. CDR3 nucleotides: TGTGCCAGCAGAGAACAGGGGGCAAGTGGCAATCAGCCCCAGCATTTT. The rearrangement uses TRBV6-6 and TRBJ1-5; 9 bases align to TRBD1. V shed 6 bases and J 2 bases; nucleotides not matched to a gene: 8. The CDR3 runs to 16 residues. Germline CDR1 and CDR2: MNHNY and SVGAGI (reference sequence).

This clone was counted a single time. The chain carries TRBV11-2 and TRBJ1-5; TRBD1 is a possible D gene (5 bases). This CDR3 is 18 amino acids long. Germline assignment: CDR1 SGHAT and CDR2 FQNNGV. Between the trimmed V and J ends, which lost 1 base and 0 bases, there was a span of 16 bases. The CDR3 reads CASSLGRGGKGSNQPQHF. The CDR3 region has the DNA TGTGCCAGCAGCTTAGGTCGGGGGGGGAAAGGTAGCAATCAGCCCCAGCATTTT.

This clone was detected only once. The chain recombines TRBV9 with TRBJ2-2; 11 positions match TRBD2. The V and J ends lost 0 bases and 6 bases, in that order; junction bases with no gene match: 7. The CDR3 runs to 17 residues. Germline V gene sequence: CDR1 SGDLS, CDR2 YYNGEE. CDR3 loop: CASSVDQLAGVPGELFF. In nucleotides, the CDR3 is TGTGCCAGCAGCGTAGACCAACTAGCGGGAGTCCCCGGGGAGCTGTTTTTT. Supplemented by reference TRBV9 and TRBJ2-2, the full variable domain reads DSGVTQTPKHLITATGQRVTLRCSPRSGDLSVYWYQQSLDQGLQFLIQYYNGEERAKGNILERFSAQQFPDLHSELNLSSLELGDSALYFCASSVDQLAGVPGELFFGEGSRLTVL.

This clone was counted once. The chain combines TRBV9 with TRBJ2-5; TRBD2 matches 7 bases. The CDR3 covers 14 residues. V gave up 3 bases and J gave up 1 base; unmatched junction bases: 3. Germline loops: CDR1 SGDLS, CDR2 YYNGEE. This chain's CDR3 is CASSAGTTQETQYF. CDR3 DNA: TGTGCCAGCAGCGCCGGGACTACCCAAGAGACCCAGTACTTC.

V usage is TRBV6-6 and J usage is TRBJ1-2; a weak D match, TRBD1 (5 bases). Per germline, CDR1 MNHNY and CDR2 SVGAGI (reference sequence). With 2 bases removed from V and 1 base from J, the gap between germline ends came to 8 bases. The CDR3 has 14 amino acids. CDR3 sequence (DNA): TGTGCCAGCAGTTACAGACAGAATAACTATGGCTACACCTTC. It is translated as CASSYRQNNYGYTF.

This chain connects TRBV4-2 to TRBJ1-5; 7 bases line up with TRBD1. The CDR3 runs to 16 residues. Germline V gene data show CDR1 as LGHNA and CDR2 as YNFKEQ. The V and J ends lost 3 bases and 3 bases, in that order; junction bases with no gene match: 8. CDR3 DNA sequence: TGTGCCAGCAGCCACACGACAGGGAGGTTCAATCAGCCCCAGCATTTT. This codes for CASSHTTGRFNQPQHF.